This T cell receptor (beta chain) was sequenced during a study of shared clonotypes between healthy human individuals. The study's findings and limits: Sample collection involved blood only; tissue repertoires are likely different. Naive subsets, compared against memory subsets, generally had larger estimated richness values.

The repertoire was sequenced with immunoSEQ multiplex PCR; TCRdb's copy has only in-frame clones and lacks some. The table records 1,400,000 or so clones, approximately 98.5% of them present only once. In regard to this clone: Antigen unknown. This same CDR3 is encoded by further DNA sequences in the sample.

Germline-derived CDR1 and CDR2 are MDHEN and SYDVKM. Trimming removed 6 bases from V and 4 bases from J; junction bases left unmatched: 8. The CDR3 consists of 14 residues. The source is a young man in good health. Source material: naive CD4+ T cells sorted from blood. Subset specified: CD45RA+ positively selected. The chain combines TRBV28 with TRBJ2-7, with 8 bases matching TRBD1. The CDR3 is CASSFRTGLYEQYF. In DNA form, the CDR3 reads TGTGCCAGCAGCTTTCGGACAGGGCTGTACGAGCAGTACTTC.